This T cell receptor beta chain derives from a study of T-cell reconstitution after alpha-beta-depleted transplantation in children. General study results and limits: Alpha-beta T cells about two months after transplant reportedly derived from several hundred expanded graft clones. Counts and diversity of T cells one year after transplant came mostly from newly produced T cells.

Germline V lookup: CDR1 DFQATT, CDR2 SNEGSKA (reference sequence). The CDR3 runs 13 residues. V gave up 6 bases and J gave up 5 bases; unmatched junction bases: 9. Preparation of the TCRbeta library was carried out with unique molecular identifiers. TCRdb re-called the PCR reads through MiXCR, storing one row per CDR3 protein. Of about 580,000 distinct CDR3 sequences listed, under 30% are singletons. In its sample, this clonotype was seen a few times. Its antigen is undetermined. This chain uses TRBV20-1 with TRBJ2-7; 8 nucleotides align to TRBD1. Sequences were derived from PBMCs, mostly from graft donor cells, sampled 360 days after TCRalphabeta/CD19-depleted stem cell transplant. The receptor comes from a boy younger than two who had a stem cell transplant for acute myeloid leukemia, so the T cells may come from the graft donor. CDR3 sequence reads: CSAPGQGRDEQYF. The CDR3 DNA reads TGCAGTGCACCCGGACAGGGTAGGGACGAGCAGTACTTC.